Each of the 8 T cell receptor beta chains below was sequenced from the same sample in a study of shared T cell receptors in the human thymus (TCRdb year 2021). Preparation of the library involved the immunoSEQ multiplex PCR assay. TCRdb took over this immuneACCESS table, retaining in-frame rearrangements with V and J assigned. Such tables are incomplete; in checked studies, under half of the missing clones stem from an unresolved V gene, and the remainder is unexplained. Across this sample there are 500,000 to 850,000 clones, with around 87% seen only once. The ten top clones hold roughly 0.0086% of the sample. A further study also used this sample, focusing on human thymus T cells.

The sequencing sample was made of thymocytes. These receptors all come from a boy under two years old with a congenital heart defect. Donor details come from another sample of the same person, matched by shared clones.

The chain couples TRBV10-3 to TRBJ1-1, with TRBD1 as a possible D gene (6 bases). Germline CDR1 and CDR2: ENHRY and SYGVKD. V lost 4 bases and J 1 base, leaving 19 bases between the germline ends. The CDR3 runs to 17 residues. In DNA form, the CDR3 reads TGTGCCATCAGTGGCGGTAGGGGGGGCGCGGGGAACACTGAAGCTTTCTTT. Amino acids: CAISGGRGGAGNTEAFF.

The chain uses TRBV9 and TRBJ2-2; 7 bases align to TRBD2. The length of the CDR3 is 15 residues. Germline V gene sequence: CDR1 SGDLS, CDR2 YYNGEE. The V gene end was trimmed by 3 bases and the J gene end by 5 bases; junction bases not matched to a gene: 7. In DNA form, the CDR3 reads TGTGCCAGCAGCGCTGGGAGGGGAGGAACCGGGGAGCTGTTTTTT. Amino acids: CASSAGRGGTGELFF.

The DNA for the CDR3 is TGTGCCAGCAGCTTAGTGGCCAGAAACACTGAAGCTTTCTTT. Translating gives CASSLVARNTEAFF. V gene TRBV7-2 combines with J gene TRBJ1-1; D unresolved. With 1 base removed from V and 2 bases from J, the gap between germline ends came to 8 bases. Looked up from germline, CDR1 is SGHTA and CDR2 is FQGNSA. The CDR3 runs 14 residues.

The rearrangement uses TRBV6-5 and TRBJ1-1, with D hard to call. V dropped 6 bases and J dropped 0 bases, with 11 bases sitting between them. From germline, CDR1 is MNHEY and CDR2 SVGAGI. The CDR3 runs to 14 residues. Here the CDR3 reads CASSAAAMNTEAFF. In nucleotides, the CDR3 is TGTGCCAGCAGCGCCGCGGCCATGAACACTGAAGCTTTCTTT.

The chain is built from TRBV29-1 and TRBJ2-1, with 14 bases lining up with TRBD2. The CDR3 runs 16 residues. CDR1 SQVTM and CDR2 ANQGSEA come from the germline V gene. With 1 base clipped from V and 8 bases from J, the junction kept 7 bases outside the gene matches. The CDR3 is CSVEAQGLAGVYEQFF. The CDR3 nucleotides read TGCAGCGTTGAAGCTCAGGGACTAGCGGGAGTGTATGAGCAGTTCTTC.

This clone was detected once. The V call is TRBV29-1, the J call TRBJ2-3; weak D call: TRBD2 (7 bases). The CDR3 runs to 14 residues. Trimming removed 4 bases from V and 4 bases from J, with 15 bases in between. Germline CDR1 is SQVTM and CDR2 is ANQGSEA. The CDR3 bases are TGCAGCGTTGTGGGGAGGGGGGCACCAGATACGCAGTATTTT. It is translated as CSVVGRGAPDTQYF.

The genes are TRBV14 and TRBJ2-3; 8 bases are shared with TRBD2. V dropped 2 bases and J dropped 5; count of bases not matched to a gene: 12. The germline V gene encodes CDR1 SGHDN and CDR2 FVKESK. This CDR3 is 17 amino acids long. The CDR3 protein is CASSQTRLASLGDTQYF. CDR3 in DNA: TGTGCCAGCAGCCAAACCCGACTAGCGTCCCTGGGAGATACGCAGTATTTT.

The J gene is TRBJ2-7, the V gene TRBV4-3; D is unresolved. Germline V gene lookup returns CDR1 LGHNA and CDR2 YSLEER. V lost 0 bases and J lost 0, with 12 bases in between. The CDR3 is 16 residues long. CDR3 loop: CASSQDNYSISYEQYF. For the CDR3, the DNA is TGCGCCAGCAGCCAAGACAACTATAGTATCTCCTACGAGCAGTACTTC.